The source of this T cell receptor beta chain is a study of shared clonotypes between healthy human individuals. Whole-study results and caveats: When naive CD4 clonotypes were compared across a handful of donors, 4% to 6.5% were shared.

Assay: immunoSEQ multiplex PCR; the TCRdb copy retains only in-frame clones and omits some. The table has more than 150,000 clones, approximately 61% seen once. The table lists this clone with a count of one. Its antigen is currently unknown. The sample was memory CD4+ T cells sorted from blood. Subset given: CD45RA-negative fraction. The TCR was taken from a man aged 25-40 years in good health.

CDR3 sequence: CASSERQVGNNEQFF. DNA for the CDR3: TGTGCCAGCAGTGAAAGACAGGTTGGGAACAATGAGCAGTTCTTC. This chain connects TRBV2 to TRBJ2-1, with D possibly matching TRBD1 (6 bases). The V end was cut by 2 bases, the J end by 5 bases, with 13 bases between. Per the germline V gene, CDR1 is SNHLY and CDR2 is FYNNEI. This CDR3 is 15 amino acids long.